This entry lists 22 T cell receptor beta chains sequenced from one sample in a study of beta chain features in type 1 diabetes (dated 2018 in TCRdb). What the study reported, not specific to this receptor: In all four CD4+ subsets, TCRB CDR3 length was moderately but significantly shorter in type 1 diabetes patients.

The library came from the immunoSEQ multiplex PCR assay. All of the isolated RNA was reverse transcribed with the High Capacity cDNA Reverse Transcription Kit, so expressed TCRB transcripts were sequenced. Not all clones reach the TCRdb copy of this immuneACCESS table, which keeps in-frame sequences only. Checked studies attribute under half of the gap to unresolved V genes and leave the rest unexplained. For this sample the table gives a few hundred thousand clones, of which 14% were detected only once. The ten biggest clones cover about 0.017% of the sample. These receptors have no identified antigens. Source material: naive CD4+ T cells from blood. Interpreted using the paper, the cell subset or site label stands for: true naive CD4+ T cells. The receptors stem from a man aged 25-45 years with type 1 diabetes.

The chain has TRBV7-2 and TRBJ2-6; D perhaps matches TRBD1 (7 bases). V shed 5 bases and J shed 0 bases, with 20 bases lying between them. Germline V gene sequence: CDR1 SGHTA, CDR2 FQGNSA. The CDR3 is 19 residues long. The CDR3 sequence is CASSLRGVTGISGANVLTF. The CDR3 DNA sequence: TGTGCCAGCAGCCTAAGGGGGGTGACAGGGATCTCTGGGGCCAACGTCCTGACTTTC.

This clone was detected a few times. The chain links TRBV27 to TRBJ2-1; TRBD2 matches 11 bases. The CDR3 extends over 15 amino acids. The germline CDR1 and CDR2 sequences are MNHEY and SMNVEV (reference sequence). Trimming cost V 4 bases and J 6 bases; bases outside gene matches: 5. The CDR3 spells CASSSGLAVSNEQFF. Written as DNA, the CDR3 is TGTGCCAGCAGTTCGGGACTAGCGGTTTCCAATGAGCAGTTCTTC.

The V and J genes are TRBV30 and TRBJ2-3; TRBD2 might be the D (7 bases). Germline CDR1 and CDR2: GTSNPN and SVGIG (reference sequence). This CDR3 spans 14 amino acids. Trimming cost V 0 bases and J 2 bases, with 9 bases left between them. This CDR3 is CAWSVGGATDTQYF. For the CDR3, the DNA is TGTGCCTGGAGTGTTGGGGGGGCCACAGATACGCAGTATTTT.

This sequence joins TRBV29-1 and TRBJ2-1; 10 bases fit TRBD2. Trimming at V came to 7 bases and at J to 6 bases, leaving 15 bases not matched to a gene. Germline CDR1 reads SQVTM; CDR2 reads ANQGSEA. This CDR3 has 16 amino acids. CDR3 DNA sequence: TGCAGCGCCAAAACCCCCCTAGCGGGAGTCTCCAATGAGCAGTTCTTC. Residues: CSAKTPLAGVSNEQFF.

The gene calls are TRBV28 and TRBJ1-5; D is unresolved. The CDR3 extends over 14 amino acids. CDR1 and CDR2 (germline): MDHEN, SYDVKM. V was trimmed by 8 bases and J by 5 bases, leaving 16 bases between them. CDR3 DNA sequence: TGTGCCAGCCATATTTCGACGGGGTATCAGCCCCAGCATTTT. This gives the protein CASHISTGYQPQHF.

The V and J genes are TRBV5-1 and TRBJ2-6, with TRBD1 as a possible D gene (5 bases). The CDR3 is 15 amino acids. Per the germline V gene, CDR1 is SGHRS and CDR2 is YFSETQ. The V and J ends lost 1 base and 2 bases respectively, with 7 bases between them. The CDR3 sequence: CASSLPRAGANVLTF. In nucleotides, the CDR3 is TGCGCCAGCAGCTTGCCCAGGGCTGGGGCCAACGTCCTGACTTTC.

This chain joins TRBV6-6 and TRBJ2-7; D possibly corresponds to TRBD1 (6 bases). Trimming removed 6 bases at V and 1 base at J, with 10 bases between. Germline lookup yields CDR1 MNHNY and CDR2 SVGAGI (reference sequence). The CDR3 consists of 13 residues. CDR3 sequence reads: CASRPTGSYEQYF. The DNA of the CDR3 is TGTGCCAGCAGACCAACAGGGTCCTACGAGCAGTACTTC.

The rearrangement links TRBV5-4 to TRBJ2-1, with 11 bases identical to TRBD2. With 3 bases clipped from V and 8 bases from J, the junction kept 7 bases outside the gene matches. Germline V gene lookup returns CDR1 SGHNT and CDR2 YYREEE (reference sequence). The CDR3 totals 15 residues. The CDR3 loop is CASSSLAGASHEQFF. DNA for the CDR3: TGTGCCAGCAGCTCACTAGCGGGAGCGTCCCATGAGCAGTTCTTC. Full variable domain (remainder filled in from reference TRBV5-4 and TRBJ2-1): ETGVTQSPTHLIKTRGQQVTLRCSSQSGHNTVSWYQQALGQGPQFIFQYYREEENGRGNFPPRFSGLQFPNYSSELNVNALELDDSALYLCASSSLAGASHEQFFGPGTRLTVL.

V usage is TRBV4-2 and J usage is TRBJ2-2, with a possible D match to TRBD2 (6 bases). Trimming took off 4 bases at V and 5 bases at J, with 11 bases between the two ends. This CDR3 region has 14 residues. CDR1 is LGHNA and CDR2 is YNFKEQ in the germline V gene. Here the CDR3 reads CASSRNGGTGELFF. Written as DNA, the CDR3 is TGTGCCAGCAGCCGCAATGGAGGGACCGGGGAGCTGTTTTTT.

The genes are TRBV11-1 and TRBJ2-5; D may be TRBD2 (6 bases). This CDR3 comprises 17 residues. Trimming left V 3 bases short and J 5 bases short, with 22 bases between. CDR1 is SGHAT, CDR2 FQDESV, per germline (reference sequence). The CDR3, as DNA: TGTGCCAGCAGCTTGCCCCGGGGACTTTTTCCAGGGGAGACCCAGTACTTC. This sequence encodes CASSLPRGLFPGETQYF.

This clone appeared a few times. The sample has other DNA sequences that encode this CDR3 too. This chain links TRBV7-9 with TRBJ2-3, with 8 bases that match TRBD1. V was clipped by 5 bases and J by 1 base; unmatched bases: 2. The CDR3 loop spans 14 amino acids. Germline V lookup: CDR1 SEHNR, CDR2 FQNEAQ (reference sequence). CDR3 DNA sequence: TGTGCCAGCAGCCTGACAGGGGGCACAGATACGCAGTATTTT. Its translation: CASSLTGGTDTQYF.

This clone has just a few counts. The genes are TRBV9 and TRBJ2-7; 7 nucleotides agree with TRBD1. Germline trimming cut 0 bases from V and 0 bases from J; bases unmatched to any gene: 3. The germline CDR1 and CDR2 sequences are SGDLS and YYNGEE. This CDR3 is 15 amino acids long. CDR3 region: CASSVGDSPSYEQYF. The CDR3 nucleotides are TGTGCCAGCAGCGTAGGGGACAGCCCCTCCTACGAGCAGTACTTC.

This clone appeared a few times. The chain joins TRBV28 to TRBJ2-1, with 7 positions matching TRBD1. After removal of 4 bases from V and 3 bases from J, the junction contained 6 bases not matched to a gene. Germline CDR1 reads MDHEN; CDR2 reads SYDVKM. This CDR3 contains 15 residues. This CDR3 is CASSSPGTVYNEQFF. Written as DNA, the CDR3 is TGTGCCAGCAGTTCCCCCGGGACAGTCTACAATGAGCAGTTCTTC. Full variable domain (missing parts from reference TRBV28 and TRBJ2-1): DVKVTQSSRYLVKRTGEKVFLECVQDMDHENMFWYRQDPGLGLRLIYFSYDVKMKEKGDIPEGYSVSREKKERFSLILESASTNQTSMYLCASSSPGTVYNEQFFGPGTRLTVL.

This clone was seen a few times. V is TRBV7-2 and J is TRBJ2-5; the D is unclear. V was clipped by 5 bases and J by 5 bases, with 12 bases between them. Germline V gives CDR1 SGHTA, CDR2 FQGNSA. The CDR3 is made up of 13 amino acids. This CDR3 reads CASSRSQEETQYF. CDR3 sequence (DNA): TGTGCCAGCAGCCGATCCCAAGAGGAGACCCAGTACTTC.

The CDR3 region has the DNA TGTGCCAGCAGCCTCCGACGGGGGAATGAAAAACTGTTTTTT. It yields the protein CASSLRRGNEKLFF. V and J are TRBV6-5 and TRBJ1-4, with a tentative D call TRBD1 (5 bases). V dropped 6 bases and J dropped 5 bases, with 13 bases sitting between them. Germline CDR1 reads MNHEY; CDR2 reads SVGAGI. The CDR3 length is 14 residues.

This clone has just a few counts. This chain connects TRBV29-1 to TRBJ2-5; 7 bases line up with TRBD2. The CDR3 totals 11 residues. The J segment lost 7 bases and the V segment lost 8 bases, leaving 7 bases of the junction unmatched. Germline CDR1 reads SQVTM; CDR2 reads ANQGSEA. CDR3 sequence: CSHWGGRTQYF. CDR3 bases: TGCAGCCACTGGGGCGGGAGGACCCAGTACTTC. The full variable domain, rest sourced from reference TRBV29-1 and TRBJ2-5, is SAVISQKPSRDICQRGTSLTIQCQVDSQVTMMFWYRQQPGQSLTLIATANQGSEATYESGFVIDKFPISRPNLTFSTLTVSNMSPEDSSIYLCSHWGGRTQYFGPGTRLLVL.

This clone has a handful of counts. This rearrangement joins TRBV2 to TRBJ2-6, with 10 bases fitting TRBD1. With 9 bases clipped from V and 2 bases from J, the junction kept 4 bases outside the gene matches. The length of the CDR3 is 15 residues. Germline V gives CDR1 SNHLY, CDR2 FYNNEI. CDR3 DNA sequence: TGTGCCAGGGGGGGACAGGGGACTGGGGCCAACGTCCTGACTTTC. Translation: CARGGQGTGANVLTF.

This clone was detected a few times. This chain uses TRBV5-1 with TRBJ2-2; TRBD1 matches 12 bases. This CDR3 is built from 16 residues. The germline V gene encodes CDR1 SGHRS and CDR2 YFSETQ. Trimming cost V 5 bases and J 4 bases; bases outside gene matches: 6. In DNA form, the CDR3 reads TGCGCCAGCAGATCCGGGACAGGGGGCTTCACCGGGGAGCTGTTTTTT. This gives the protein CASRSGTGGFTGELFF.

This clone was seen just once. V and J are TRBV7-9 and TRBJ2-3; 8 bases fit TRBD1. V shed 5 bases and J 0 bases; nucleotides not matched to a gene: 4. This CDR3 spans 15 amino acids. Germline lookup yields CDR1 SEHNR and CDR2 FQNEAQ (reference sequence). The CDR3 loop is CASSMGQASTDTQYF. DNA of the CDR3: TGTGCCAGCAGCATGGGACAGGCCAGCACAGATACGCAGTATTTT.

The CDR3 region has the DNA TGTGCCAGCACTGTGACTAGCGGGAGAACCTACGAGCAGTACTTC. This sequence encodes CASTVTSGRTYEQYF. This chain uses TRBV28 with TRBJ2-7; the match to TRBD2 covers 12 bases. The CDR3 is 15 residues long. From germline, CDR1 is MDHEN and CDR2 SYDVKM. Trimming cost V 7 bases and J 2 bases; bases outside gene matches: 6.

The CDR3 DNA sequence: TGTGCCAGCAGCCCGGGAGAGGGTAAGGGGTACGAGCAGTACTTC. Its translation: CASSPGEGKGYEQYF. This chain uses TRBV11-2 with TRBJ2-7; the D gene is possibly TRBD2 (6 bases). Germline V gives CDR1 SGHAT, CDR2 FQNNGV. This CDR3 region has 15 residues. V was cut by 5 bases and J by 4 bases, with 18 bases left in between.

This chain joins TRBV27 and TRBJ1-2; 7 bases fit TRBD1. The V gene end was trimmed by 4 bases and the J gene end by 4 bases; junction bases not matched to a gene: 6. This CDR3 has 14 amino acids. Germline V gene sequence: CDR1 MNHEY, CDR2 SMNVEV (reference sequence). Here the CDR3 DNA reads TGTGCCAGCAGTTCCAGACAGGGCGCCTATGGCTACACCTTC. Its protein product is CASSSRQGAYGYTF.